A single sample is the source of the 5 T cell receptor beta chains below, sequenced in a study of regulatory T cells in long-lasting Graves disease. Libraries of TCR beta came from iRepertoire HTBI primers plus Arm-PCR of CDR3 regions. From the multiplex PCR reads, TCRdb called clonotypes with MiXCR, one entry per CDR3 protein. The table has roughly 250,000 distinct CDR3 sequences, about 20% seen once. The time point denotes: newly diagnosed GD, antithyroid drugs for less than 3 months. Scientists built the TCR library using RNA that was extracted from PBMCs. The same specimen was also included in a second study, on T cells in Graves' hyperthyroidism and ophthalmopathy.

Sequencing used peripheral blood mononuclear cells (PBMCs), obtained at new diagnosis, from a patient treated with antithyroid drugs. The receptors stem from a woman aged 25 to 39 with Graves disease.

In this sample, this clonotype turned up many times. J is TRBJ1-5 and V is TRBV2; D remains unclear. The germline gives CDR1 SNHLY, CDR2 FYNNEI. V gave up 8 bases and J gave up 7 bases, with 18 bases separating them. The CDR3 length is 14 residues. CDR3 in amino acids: CASEPGSYGQPQHF. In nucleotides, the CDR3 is TGTGCCAGCGAACCGGGAAGTTACGGCCAGCCCCAGCATTTT. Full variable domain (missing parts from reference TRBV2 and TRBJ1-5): EPEVTQTPSHQVTQMGQEVILRCVPISNHLYFYWYRQILGQKVEFLVSFYNNEISEKSEIFDDQFSVERPDGSNFTLKIRSTKLEDSAMYFCASEPGSYGQPQHFGDGTRLSIL.

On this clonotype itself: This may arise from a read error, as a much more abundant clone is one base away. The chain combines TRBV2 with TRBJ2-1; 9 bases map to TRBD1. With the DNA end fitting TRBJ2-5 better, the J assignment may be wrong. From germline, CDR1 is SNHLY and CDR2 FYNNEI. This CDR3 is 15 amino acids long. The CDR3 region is CASSFGQGPQETQYF. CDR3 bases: TGTGCCAGCAGCTTTGGACAGGGGCCTCAAGAGACCCAGTACTTC.

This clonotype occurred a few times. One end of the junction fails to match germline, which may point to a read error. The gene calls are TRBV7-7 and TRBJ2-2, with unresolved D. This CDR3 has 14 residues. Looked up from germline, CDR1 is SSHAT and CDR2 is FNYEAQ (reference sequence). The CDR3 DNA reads TGTGCTAGCAGCTCGAATTCGAACACCGGGGAGCTGTTTTTT. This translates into CASSSNSNTGELFF.

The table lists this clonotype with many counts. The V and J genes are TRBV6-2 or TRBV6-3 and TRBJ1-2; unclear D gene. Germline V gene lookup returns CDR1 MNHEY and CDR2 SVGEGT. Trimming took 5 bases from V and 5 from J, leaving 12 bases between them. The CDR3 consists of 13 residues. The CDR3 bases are TGTGCCAGCAGTGAATATACAGCTTATGGCTACACCTTC. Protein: CASSEYTAYGYTF.

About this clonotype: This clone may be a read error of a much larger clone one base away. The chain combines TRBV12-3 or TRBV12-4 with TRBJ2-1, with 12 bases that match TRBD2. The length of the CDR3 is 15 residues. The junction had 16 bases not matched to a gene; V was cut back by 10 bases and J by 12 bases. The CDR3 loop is CATRTLAGGLEGQFF. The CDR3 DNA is TGTGCCACTCGCACACTAGCGGGGGGTCTAGAAGGGCAGTTCTTC.